This T cell receptor (beta chain) was sequenced for a study of blood T cell repertoires in COVID-19. About the study: Acute and convalescent COVID-19 samples came from the United States, Italy and Spain.

Original processing methods: Amplifying reference gene primers gave estimates of nucleated cell counts. This table comes from immunoSEQ multiplex PCR, and its TCRdb copy is limited to in-frame clones, with some not included. That table gives V, J and clone size, and the DNA gave D and trimming. The sample consists of around 260,000 clones, about 90% of them appearing once. This CDR3 has 18 amino acids. Trimming shortened V by 0 bases and J by 1 base, and 18 bases separated the two germline ends. Germline values: CDR1 LGHNT, CDR2 FRNRAP. The J gene is TRBJ1-1, the V gene TRBV12-5, with D hard to call. The sequence derives from a person aged 18 to 35 with COVID-19, enrolled during active disease. Input material: peripheral blood. The CDR3 DNA follows: TGTGCTAGTGGTTTGGTACGGAGTCGGGGAAGGACGAACACTGAAGCTTTCTTT. It codes for CASGLVRSRGRTNTEAFF.